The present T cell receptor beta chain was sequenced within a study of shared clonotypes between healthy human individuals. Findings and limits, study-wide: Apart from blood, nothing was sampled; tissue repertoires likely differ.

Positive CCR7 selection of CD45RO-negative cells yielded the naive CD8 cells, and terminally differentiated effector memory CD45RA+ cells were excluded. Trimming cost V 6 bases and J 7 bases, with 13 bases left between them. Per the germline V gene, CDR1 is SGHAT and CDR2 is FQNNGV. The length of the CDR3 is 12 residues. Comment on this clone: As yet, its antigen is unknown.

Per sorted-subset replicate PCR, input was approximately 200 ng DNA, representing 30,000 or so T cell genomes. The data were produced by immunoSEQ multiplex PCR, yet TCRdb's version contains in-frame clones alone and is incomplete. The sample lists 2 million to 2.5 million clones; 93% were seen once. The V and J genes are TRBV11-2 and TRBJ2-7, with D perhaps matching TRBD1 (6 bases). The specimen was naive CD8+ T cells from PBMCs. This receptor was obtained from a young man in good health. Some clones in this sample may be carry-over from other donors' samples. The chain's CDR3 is CASSDLGAEQYF. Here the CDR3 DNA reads TGTGCCAGCAGTGATCTGGGGGCTGAGCAGTACTTC. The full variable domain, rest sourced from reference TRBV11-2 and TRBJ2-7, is EAGVAQSPRYKIIEKRQSVAFWCNPISGHATLYWYQQILGQGPKLLIQFQNNGVVDDSQLPKDRFSAERLKGVDSTLKIQPAKLEDSAVYLCASSDLGAEQYFGPGTRLTVT.